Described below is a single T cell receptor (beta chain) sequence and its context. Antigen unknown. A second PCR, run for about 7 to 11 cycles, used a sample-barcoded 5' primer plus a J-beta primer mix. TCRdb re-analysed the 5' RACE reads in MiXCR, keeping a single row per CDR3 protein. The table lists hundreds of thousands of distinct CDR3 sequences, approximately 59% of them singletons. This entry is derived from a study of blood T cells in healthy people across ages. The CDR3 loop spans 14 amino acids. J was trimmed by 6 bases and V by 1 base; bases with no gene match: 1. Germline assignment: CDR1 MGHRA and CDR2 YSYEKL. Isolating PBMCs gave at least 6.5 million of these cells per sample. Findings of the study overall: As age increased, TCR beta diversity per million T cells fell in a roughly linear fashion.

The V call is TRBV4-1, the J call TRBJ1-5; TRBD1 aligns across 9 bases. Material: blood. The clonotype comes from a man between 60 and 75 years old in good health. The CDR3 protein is CASSQVTGGQPQHF. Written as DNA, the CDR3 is TGCGCCAGCAGCCAAGTGACAGGGGGTCAGCCCCAGCATTTT.